These T cell receptor beta chains were read from a single sample in a study of PD-1 blockade in classical Hodgkin lymphoma. The table came from immunoSEQ multiplex PCR; TCRdb's copy has only in-frame clones and leaves some out. The sample holds around 91,000 clones, about four fifths seen once. The sequenced sample was peripheral blood mononuclear cells (PBMCs), obtained before the second cycle of nivolumab. The source of these receptors is a human donor with classical Hodgkin lymphoma. The CDR3 runs from the conserved cysteine through the conserved F or W. A row's size may be missing; if present it is once, few, many or a size class.

clone_size | j_call | v_call | cdr3_aa
. | TRBJ2-7 | TRBV19 | CASTRAGVRPGASSYEQYF
. | TRBJ2-5 | TRBV29-1 | CSVAPTSGRPSIQETQYF
. | TRBJ1-1 | TRBV10-3 | CAISESQGRTEAFF
once | TRBJ2-7 | TRBV5-4 | CASSLVGTGDYEQYF
few | TRBJ2-1 | TRBV12-5 | CASGWVGGNEQFF
. | TRBJ2-6 | TRBV19 | CASSIEGTAGANVLTF
. | TRBJ2-7 | TRBV12-5 | CASGRSRTYEQYF
. | TRBJ1-2 | TRBV30 | CAWSASVGGYTF
. | TRBJ2-7 | TRBV28 | CASSRAIYEQYF
. | TRBJ1-1 | TRBV10-2 | CASSEQGIGEAFF
. | TRBJ1-2 | TRBV6-1 | CASSEGGALWYGYTF
few | TRBJ2-1 | TRBV27 | CASSLRARGENEQFF
many | TRBJ2-7 | TRBV28 | CASSPWAYEQYF
. | TRBJ2-6 | TRBV9 | CASSSGSSGANVLTF
. | TRBJ2-5 | TRBV2 | CASGPLAGIAGETQYF
. | TRBJ2-2 | TRBV6-4 | CASSPGTGATGELFF
few | TRBJ2-1 | TRBV5-6 | CASSLVNRVGYNEQFF
. | TRBJ2-1 | TRBV25-1 | CASSETSGSLREQFF
. | TRBJ2-7 | TRBV6-5 | CASRGTGSYEQYF
. | TRBJ1-2 | TRBV30 | CAWSGDRYGYTF
. | TRBJ1-3 | TRBV28 | CASTPQGAVGNTIYF
. | TRBJ1-1 | TRBV10-2 | CASSESLRMDTEAFF
. | TRBJ1-5 | TRBV19 | CASSMPGQGFNQPQHF
. | TRBJ1-2 | TRBV7-2 | CASSFAATYTF
. | TRBJ1-1 | TRBV13 | CASSLAAGGNTEAFF
few | TRBJ1-1 | TRBV10-3 | CAISESSGGNTEAFF
. | TRBJ2-7 | TRBV19 | CASSILGQGGAYEQYF
. | TRBJ1-3 | TRBV30 | CAWSSRLSGNTIYF
. | TRBJ1-5 | TRBV5-1 | CASSPDGDSNQPQHF
. | TRBJ2-1 | TRBV11-2 | CASSVALYNEQFF
. | TRBJ1-3 | TRBV18 | CASSPNGPNSGNTIYF
. | TRBJ2-3 | TRBV12-5 | CASARDRSTDTQYF
. | TRBJ1-4 | TRBV10-3 | CAISQQGANEKLFF
many | TRBJ1-5 | TRBV27 | CASSSATYSNQPQHF
once | TRBJ2-3 | TRBV5-6 | CASSPSGRDTQYF
. | TRBJ2-2 | TRBV19 | CASSISANTGELFF
once | TRBJ1-2 | TRBV18 | CASSGNDYGYTF
. | TRBJ2-1 | TRBV6-1 | CASRPQTDRDEQFF
. | TRBJ2-3 | TRBV10-3 | CAISAGSGRGRRDTQYF
. | TRBJ2-3 | TRBV27 | CASSPPWGGTDTQYF
. | TRBJ2-1 | TRBV5-1 | CASSGLAGYNEQFF
. | TRBJ2-7 | TRBV10-3 | CAISEPSGGDREQYF